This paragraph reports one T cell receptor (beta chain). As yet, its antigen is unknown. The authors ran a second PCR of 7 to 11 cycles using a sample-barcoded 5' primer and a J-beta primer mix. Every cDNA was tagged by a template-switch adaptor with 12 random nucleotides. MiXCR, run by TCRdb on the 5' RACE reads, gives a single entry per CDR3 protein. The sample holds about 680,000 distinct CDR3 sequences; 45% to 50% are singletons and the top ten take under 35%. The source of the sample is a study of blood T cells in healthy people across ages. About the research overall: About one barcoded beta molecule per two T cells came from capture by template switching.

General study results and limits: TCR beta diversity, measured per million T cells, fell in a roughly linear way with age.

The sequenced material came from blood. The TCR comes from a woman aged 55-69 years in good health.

The CDR3 loop is CASSPSGGWNEQFF. Here the CDR3 DNA reads TGTGCCAGCAGCCCCAGTGGGGGTTGGAATGAGCAGTTCTTC. The V gene is TRBV7-2, the J gene TRBJ2-1; possibly TRBD1 or TRBD2 for D (5 bases each). The CDR3 extends over 14 amino acids. Germline lookup yields CDR1 SGHTA and CDR2 FQGNSA. Trimming shortened V by 5 bases and J by 7 bases, and 15 bases separated the two germline ends.